This entry lists 26 T cell receptor beta chains sequenced from one sample in a study of blood T cell repertoires in COVID-19. TCRdb's copy holds only in-frame clones and misses some; the assay was immunoSEQ multiplex PCR. The sample gives about 110,000 clones, about 88% of which show up once; approximately 1.5% is in the top ten. Sample: peripheral blood. The receptors were gathered from a man in his forties with acute or convalescent COVID-19.

The sample holds one count of this clone. The CDR3 coding sequence is TGTGCCAGCAGCCCTGGGACAGTAAAATCACCCCTCCACTTT. Amino acid sequence: CASSPGTVKSPLHF. V gene TRBV5-5 combines with J gene TRBJ1-6, with 7 bases matching TRBD1. Trimming took 4 bases from V and 10 from J; bases not matched to a gene: 8. Germline CDR1 reads SGHKS; CDR2 reads YYEKEE (reference sequence). CDR3 length equals 14 residues.

J is TRBJ1-1 and V is TRBV5-4; D may be TRBD1 (6 bases). The CDR3 spans 15 residues. CDR1 is SGHNT and CDR2 is YYREEE in the germline V gene (reference sequence). Trimming stripped 2 bases from V and 3 bases from J, with 14 bases between. The CDR3 region is CASSLGGHRDTEAFF. CDR3 DNA: TGTGCCAGCAGCTTAGGGGGTCATCGGGACACTGAAGCTTTCTTT.

The chain couples TRBV29-1 to TRBJ2-3; 7 bases fit TRBD2. CDR1 is SQVTM and CDR2 is ANQGSEA in the germline V gene. The CDR3 runs to 13 residues. V shed 8 bases and J 3 bases; nucleotides not matched to a gene: 8. CDR3 DNA: TGCAGCTCCCGGACTAGAATGACAGATACGCAGTATTTT. It yields the protein CSSRTRMTDTQYF.

This chain links TRBV19 with TRBJ2-2; 14 bases map to TRBD2. V trimming: 10 bases; J trimming: 4 bases; junction bases outside the gene matches: 8. This CDR3 is 16 amino acids long. Germline V gene sequence: CDR1 LNHDA, CDR2 SQIVND (reference sequence). This CDR3 is CATLGTSGRITGELFF. The CDR3 bases are TGTGCCACCTTGGGGACTAGCGGGAGAATCACCGGGGAGCTGTTTTTT.

The chain is built from TRBV27 and TRBJ1-4; TRBD1 matches at 8 bases. Germline CDR1 MNHEY, CDR2 SMNVEV (reference sequence). V lost 3 bases to trimming and J lost 7 bases; unmatched junction nucleotides: 4. This CDR3 has 14 amino acids. The CDR3 protein is CASSLQGASEKLFF. The DNA for the CDR3 is TGTGCCAGCAGTTTGCAGGGGGCTAGTGAAAAACTGTTTTTT.

This sequence joins TRBV7-6 and TRBJ2-1; 8 bases line up with TRBD2. The germline gives CDR1 SGHVS, CDR2 FNYEAQ. CDR3 size: 16 residues. V gave up 1 base and J gave up 7 bases; unmatched junction bases: 9. CDR3 residues: CASSLVPGGAENEQFF. CDR3 coding DNA: TGTGCCAGCAGCTTAGTTCCGGGGGGGGCCGAGAATGAGCAGTTCTTC.

V usage is TRBV7-6 and J usage is TRBJ2-3, with 9 bases fitting TRBD2. This CDR3 has 15 residues. Germline CDR1 and CDR2: SGHVS and FNYEAQ. J gave up 3 bases and V 6 bases, and 7 bases lay outside the gene matches. The CDR3 is CASSRLAVETDTQYF. The DNA for the CDR3 is TGTGCCAGCAGTCGACTAGCGGTGGAAACAGATACGCAGTATTTT.

This rearrangement joins TRBV6-5 to TRBJ1-4; 9 nucleotides align to TRBD1. V lost 2 bases, J lost 7 bases, and 5 bases stayed unmatched. CDR3 length: 15 amino acids. The germline V gene encodes CDR1 MNHEY and CDR2 SVGAGI. CDR3 in amino acids: CASSYTGGAGEKLFF. CDR3 in DNA: TGTGCCAGCAGTTACACAGGGGGCGCAGGTGAAAAACTGTTTTTT.

V gene TRBV2 combines with J gene TRBJ2-7; tentative D call: TRBD2 (6 bases). Trimming removed 4 bases from V and 3 bases from J, with 13 bases in between. This CDR3 comprises 14 residues. Germline values: CDR1 SNHLY, CDR2 FYNNEI. The CDR3 loop reads CASSADWGLYEQYF. CDR3 DNA: TGTGCCAGCAGTGCGGACTGGGGACTCTACGAGCAGTACTTC.

V is TRBV4-2 and J is TRBJ2-5; perhaps TRBD1 as D (6 bases). V shed 4 bases and J shed 2 bases, with 14 bases lying between them. Germline V CDR1 and CDR2: LGHNA, YNFKEQ. The CDR3 contains 15 residues. CDR3 in amino acids: CASSLKTGSQETQYF. CDR3 in DNA: TGTGCCAGCAGCCTCAAGACAGGATCGCAAGAGACCCAGTACTTC.

CDR3 DNA sequence: TGTGCCAGCAGTTACTCGACAGCGACTAGCGTCTACGAGCAGTACTTC. Protein sequence: CASSYSTATSVYEQYF. V gene TRBV6-5 combines with J gene TRBJ2-7; 8 bases are shared with TRBD2. The CDR3 length is 16 residues. Germline V lookup: CDR1 MNHEY, CDR2 SVGAGI. Trimming took 0 bases from V and 3 from J; bases not matched to a gene: 7.

The chain joins TRBV2 to TRBJ1-6, with D unresolved. This CDR3 has 13 residues. The germline CDR1 and CDR2 sequences are SNHLY and FYNNEI. V dropped 2 bases and J dropped 7 bases, with 6 bases sitting between them. The CDR3 reads CASSEHQNSPLHF. CDR3 nucleotide sequence: TGTGCCAGCAGTGAACACCAGAATTCACCCCTCCACTTT.

In regard to this clone: The DNA is left out, because the CDR3 cannot be placed on it with certainty; the CDR3 is given as TCRdb lists it. The chain has TRBV7-2 and TRBJ2-5; the D call of TRBD1 is as the table states it, not checked on the DNA. The germline V gene has CDR1 SGHTA and CDR2 FQGNSA. The CDR3 totals 14 residues, both ends included. CDR3 residues: CASSSSGQGKTQYF.

The V call is TRBV2, the J call TRBJ1-2; D is possibly TRBD1 (6 bases). Trimming removed 8 bases from V and 0 bases from J, with 10 bases in between. This CDR3 has 13 residues. From germline, CDR1 is SNHLY and CDR2 FYNNEI. CDR3 sequence reads: CASVPGANYGYTF. For the CDR3, the DNA is TGTGCCAGCGTCCCAGGGGCTAACTATGGCTACACCTTC.

Only one count was recorded for this clone. The chain joins TRBV6-5 to TRBJ2-5, with D maybe TRBD1 (5 bases). The V end lost 6 bases, the J end lost 3 bases, and 11 bases lay between the germline ends. This CDR3 has 13 residues. Per the germline V gene, CDR1 is MNHEY and CDR2 is SVGAGI. In nucleotides, the CDR3 is TGTGCCAGCAGGACAGTAATAAAAGAGACCCAGTACTTC. Translating gives CASRTVIKETQYF.

The chain is built from TRBV4-3 and TRBJ2-7, with a possible D match to TRBD2 (6 bases). V was clipped by 4 bases and J by 5 bases, with 24 bases between them. Per the germline V gene, CDR1 is LGHNA and CDR2 is YSLEER. CDR3 length: 17 residues. CDR3 in amino acids: CASSRGGNYVAWDEQYF. In nucleotides, the CDR3 is TGCGCCAGCAGCCGCGGCGGGAATTATGTCGCATGGGACGAGCAGTACTTC.

The chain links TRBV6-6 to TRBJ1-1; D unclear. The ends were cut back, 5 bases at V and 1 base at J, with 14 bases in the middle. Germline loops: CDR1 MNHNY, CDR2 SVGAGI (reference sequence). There are 15 residues in the CDR3. CDR3 DNA sequence: TGTGCCAGCAGTAGGCGGTGGGAGGGGAACACTGAAGCTTTCTTT. Translation gives CASSRRWEGNTEAFF.

Judged by abundance, this clone is medium-sized. The chain uses TRBV28 and TRBJ1-4; maybe TRBD1 (5 bases). CDR1 MDHEN and CDR2 SYDVKM come from the germline V gene. The CDR3 is 14 residues long. The V gene lost 4 bases and the J gene lost 8 bases, with 14 bases spanning the gap. The CDR3 nucleotides read TGTGCCAGCAGTTCAGGGTTTTCGTGGGAAAAACTGTTTTTT. It codes for CASSSGFSWEKLFF.

The chain joins TRBV28 to TRBJ2-6; D ambiguous. V was shortened by 5 bases and J by 2 bases, with 13 bases between the two germline ends. Germline CDR1 reads MDHEN; CDR2 reads SYDVKM. The CDR3 is made up of 16 amino acids. In nucleotides, the CDR3 is TGTGCCAGCAGTCTCCACGGTATGGCTGGGGCCAACGTCCTGACTTTC. Its protein is CASSLHGMAGANVLTF.

The CDR3 loop is CASSAGRSVFYGYTF. The CDR3 region has the DNA TGTGCCAGCAGCGCGGGGCGGAGCGTCTTCTATGGCTACACCTTC. This chain uses TRBV5-5 with TRBJ1-2; D may be TRBD1 (5 bases). The CDR3 length is 15 residues. The germline V and J ends were trimmed by 4 bases and 4 bases, with 17 bases remaining between them. Germline-derived CDR1 and CDR2 are SGHKS and YYEKEE (reference sequence).

This rearrangement joins TRBV19 to TRBJ2-6; TRBD2 is a possible D gene (6 bases). Trimming took off 10 bases at V and 0 bases at J, with 19 bases between the two ends. The CDR3 is 17 residues long. Looked up from germline, CDR1 is LNHDA and CDR2 is SQIVND (reference sequence). The CDR3 here is CATRGGLPYSGANVLTF. Written as DNA, the CDR3 is TGTGCCACCCGAGGAGGGCTTCCCTACTCTGGGGCCAACGTCCTGACTTTC.

This chain uses TRBV6-6 with TRBJ1-1, with a possible D match to TRBD1 (5 bases). CDR3 size: 15 residues. Trimming shortened V by 0 bases and J by 0 bases, and 8 bases separated the two germline ends. The germline V gene has CDR1 MNHNY and CDR2 SVGAGI (reference sequence). CDR3 coding DNA: TGTGCCAGCAGTTACTCCAGGGCTTTGAACACTGAAGCTTTCTTT. Its protein is CASSYSRALNTEAFF.

The chain combines TRBV2 with TRBJ2-5, with 16 bases aligning to TRBD2. V lost 8 bases to trimming and J lost 4 bases; unmatched junction nucleotides: 7. CDR3 length: 16 amino acids. Germline lookup yields CDR1 SNHLY and CDR2 FYNNEI. The CDR3 sequence: CASGTSGRASRETQYF. CDR3 nucleotides: TGTGCCAGCGGGACTAGCGGGAGGGCCTCCCGAGAGACCCAGTACTTC.

The chain recombines TRBV11-2 with TRBJ2-7; D possibly corresponds to TRBD2 (5 bases). Deletions cut 5 bases from V and 1 base from J, with 15 bases between. The CDR3 is 15 amino acids. Germline V gene sequence: CDR1 SGHAT, CDR2 FQNNGV. CDR3 DNA sequence: TGTGCCAGCAGCACGAGACGGTCGGGGTCCTACGAGCAGTACTTC. Protein sequence: CASSTRRSGSYEQYF.

The chain couples TRBV11-2 to TRBJ2-5; D is uncertain. This CDR3 is 14 amino acids long. Germline CDR1 reads SGHAT; CDR2 reads FQNNGV. V lost 3 bases, J lost 2 bases, and 10 bases lay in between. CDR3 sequence: CASSLPEQQETQYF. The CDR3 DNA reads as TGTGCCAGCAGCTTGCCTGAACAGCAAGAGACCCAGTACTTC.

The rearrangement joins TRBV3-1 (or the pseudogene TRBV3-2) to TRBJ1-1, with 7 nucleotides matching TRBD1. Trimming took 4 bases from V and 6 from J; bases not matched to a gene: 8. Germline V lookup: CDR1 LGHDT, CDR2 YNNKEL (reference sequence). The CDR3 has 14 residues. The CDR3 spells CASSPWGQRAEAFF. CDR3 coding DNA: TGTGCCAGCAGCCCTTGGGGACAGAGAGCTGAAGCTTTCTTT.